Here is one T cell receptor beta chain with its context. V shed 6 bases, J shed 0 bases, and the junction held 4 bases outside the gene matches. The length of the CDR3 is 15 residues. Germline lookup yields CDR1 SEHNR and CDR2 FQNEAQ (reference sequence). The data originate from a study of Tregs in tolerant kidney transplant recipients. The assay was immunoSEQ multiplex PCR, and TCRdb's table has in-frame clones only and misses some. The table shows about 50,000 clones, with approximately 89% occurring only once. The nonmyeloablative bone marrow transplants came from related graft donors, with transient mixed chimerism. Unstimulated Tregs (CD4+CD25+CD127-) and CD4+CD25- non-Tregs were sorted from PBMCs.

The clonotype comes from a human patient who received a combined kidney and bone marrow transplant. T cells may partly derive from the graft donor. The starting material was CD8+ T cells from blood (PBMCs), obtained 12 months after the transplant. The genes are TRBV7-9 and TRBJ2-7; TRBD2 matches 11 bases. CDR3 coding DNA: TGTGCCAGCAGACTAGCGGGGGCCCCCTCCTACGAGCAGTACTTC. Translated, it gives CASRLAGAPSYEQYF.